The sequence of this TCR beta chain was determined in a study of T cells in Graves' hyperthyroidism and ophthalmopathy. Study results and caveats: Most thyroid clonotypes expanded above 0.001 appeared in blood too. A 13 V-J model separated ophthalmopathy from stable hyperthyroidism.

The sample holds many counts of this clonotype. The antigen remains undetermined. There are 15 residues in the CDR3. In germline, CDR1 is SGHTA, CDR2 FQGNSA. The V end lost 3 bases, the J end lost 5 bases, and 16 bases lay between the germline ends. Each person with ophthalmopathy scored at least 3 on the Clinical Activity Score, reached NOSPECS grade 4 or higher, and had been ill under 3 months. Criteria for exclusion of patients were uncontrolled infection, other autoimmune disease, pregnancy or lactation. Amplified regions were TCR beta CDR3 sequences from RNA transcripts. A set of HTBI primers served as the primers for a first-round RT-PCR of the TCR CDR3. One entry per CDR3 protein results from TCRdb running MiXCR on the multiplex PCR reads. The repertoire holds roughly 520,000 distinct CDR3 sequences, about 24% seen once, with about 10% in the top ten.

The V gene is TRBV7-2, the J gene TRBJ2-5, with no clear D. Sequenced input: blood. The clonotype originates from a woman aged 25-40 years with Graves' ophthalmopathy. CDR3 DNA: TGTGCCAGCAGCTTGATTTGGTCGACCGGGGAGACCCAGTACTTC. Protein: CASSLIWSTGETQYF.